The rows below give T cell receptor beta chains drawn from one sample of a study of control samples from healthy donors and cancer patients. Sequencing was performed with immunoSEQ multiplex PCR; in TCRdb, only in-frame clones are kept and a portion is missing. The sample shows tens of thousands of clones, 91% of them seen only once. The specimen was PBMCs. All receptors derive from a middle-aged man with lung cancer. The CDR3 runs from the conserved cysteine through the conserved F or W. The D gene is left open where the match is weak. Only some rows state a clone size, as once, few, many or a class for expanded clones.

clone_size	v_call	j_call	d_call	cdr3_nt	cdr3_aa
-	TRBV9	TRBJ2-7	TRBD2	TGTGCCAGCAGCCCACGCGCGGGGGGGACGTACGAGCAGTACTTC	CASSPRAGGTYEQYF
-	TRBV7-3	TRBJ2-3	TRBD2	TGTGCCAGCAGCTTGTCTACACTAGCGGGTACAGATACGCAGTATTTT	CASSLSTLAGTDTQYF
-	TRBV6-9	TRBJ2-5	TRBD2	TGTGCCAGCGCCCCCCAGACCGGGACTAGAGGGGAGACCCAGTACTTC	CASAPQTGTRGETQYF
-	TRBV5-5	TRBJ2-7	-	TGTGCCAGCAGCCCCCTTGCGGGGCGCTCCTACGAGCAGTACTTC	CASSPLAGRSYEQYF
-	TRBV6-2/TRBV6-3	TRBJ1-5	-	TGTGCCAGCAGTTACCTTTGGACGGGGAGCAATCAGCCCCAGCATTTT	CASSYLWTGSNQPQHF
-	TRBV5-5	TRBJ1-1	-	TGTGCCAGCAGCTCTACTCCACAAACCGCCAATGAAGCTTTCTTT	CASSSTPQTANEAFF
-	TRBV2	TRBJ1-1	TRBD1	TGTGCCAGCAGTGACACAGGGGGGTCGAACACTGAAGCTTTCTTT	CASSDTGGSNTEAFF
-	TRBV27	TRBJ2-1	TRBD2	TGTGCCAGCAGCAGGAGCGGGGGTGCCTTCCGTAGCTCCTACAATGAGCAGTTCTTC	CASSRSGGAFRSSYNEQFF
-	TRBV13	TRBJ2-7	TRBD2	TGTGCCAGCAGAATCGGGGGGTTGGGTATCGAGCAGTACTTC	CASRIGGLGIEQYF
few	TRBV19	TRBJ1-6	TRBD1	TGTGCCAGTAGTTACAGGGGGCGTATTTCACCCCTCCACTTT	CASSYRGRISPLHF
few	TRBV7-2	TRBJ2-3	-	TGTGCCAGCAGCTTAGGGGATTGGGCGGGGGCACCCTATCTACCGCAGTATTTT	CASSLGDWAGAPYLPQYF
-	TRBV28	TRBJ2-2	TRBD2	TGTGCCAGCAGCTCCTGGACTAGCGGTTCCACCGGGGAGCTGTTTTTT	CASSSWTSGSTGELFF
-	TRBV11-2	TRBJ1-4	TRBD1	TGTGCCAGCAGCTTTCTCGGACAGGGGGCGGAAAAACTGTTTTTT	CASSFLGQGAEKLFF
-	TRBV5-6	TRBJ2-7	-	TGTGCCAGCAGCTTGAACGGGCGGTGGAGCTCCTACGAGCAGTACTTC	CASSLNGRWSSYEQYF
-	TRBV5-6	TRBJ2-1	-	TGTGCCAGCAGCCCGGGACGTAATTTGGGTGAGCAGTTCTTC	CASSPGRNLGEQFF
-	TRBV18	TRBJ1-5	-	TGTGCCAGCTCACCAGGGCTCACTGTGGGGCCCCAGCATTTT	CASSPGLTVGPQHF
-	TRBV9	TRBJ2-3	-	TGTGCCAGCAGCGAGACGCAGTATTTT	CASSETQYF
-	TRBV19	TRBJ2-3	TRBD2	TGTGCCAGTAGTTTTGCTAGCGGGGGGGGTACAGATACGCAGTATTTT	CASSFASGGGTDTQYF
-	TRBV5-6	TRBJ1-2	-	TGTGCCAGCAGGTTCGGGAGGAGGGGTGGCCATGGCTACACCTTC	CASRFGRRGGHGYTF
once	TRBV19	TRBJ1-6	-	TGTGCCAGTAGTCTCTGGTCAGTTAATTCACCCCTCCACTTT	CASSLWSVNSPLHF
-	TRBV20-1	TRBJ1-5	-	TGCAGTGCTAGTAGCGGGGGCGTAGGGCGCAATCAGCCCCAGCATTTT	CSASSGGVGRNQPQHF
-	TRBV9	TRBJ1-3	TRBD1	TGTGCCAGCAGCGGAGCCGGGACAGTGTGGGACACCATATATTTT	CASSGAGTVWDTIYF
-	TRBV3-1/TRBV3-2	TRBJ1-1	TRBD1	TGTGCCAGCAGCCACAGGGGGCTGGGCACTGAAGCTTTCTTT	CASSHRGLGTEAFF
-	TRBV7-8	TRBJ1-6	-	TGTGCCAGCAGCGTTCTGGGTCAGGGGAGGTCACCCCTCCACTTT	CASSVLGQGRSPLHF
-	TRBV5-1	TRBJ2-7	-	TGCGCCAGCAGCTTGGAGGGAATCACAGGGCAGAGAGAGCAGTACTTC	CASSLEGITGQREQYF
-	TRBV4-3	TRBJ1-1	TRBD1	TGCGCCAGCAGCCCTTACACACAGGGGTCGAACACTGAAGCTTTCTTT	CASSPYTQGSNTEAFF
-	TRBV5-1	TRBJ1-1	-	TGCGCCAGCAGCCCGCAAACAACGGGTGACACTGAAGCTTTCTTT	CASSPQTTGDTEAFF
-	TRBV7-2	TRBJ2-3	-	TGTGCCAGCAGCTTAGGTGGGGCTAGCACAGATACGCAGTATTTT	CASSLGGASTDTQYF
-	TRBV19	TRBJ2-1	-	TGTGCCACCGTGGTCGGGGGGCCCAACAATGAGCAGTTCTTC	CATVVGGPNNEQFF
-	TRBV12-3/TRBV12-4	TRBJ2-3	-	TGTGCCAGCAGTTTAGCTGCGGAAGATACGCAGTATTTT	CASSLAAEDTQYF
-	TRBV6-5	TRBJ1-1	-	TGTGCCAGCAGGTTGGGGGGGAACACTGAAGCTTTCTTT	CASRLGGNTEAFF
-	TRBV5-4	TRBJ2-1	-	TGTGCCAGCAGCTTGGCCAATGGCAATGAGCAGTTCTTC	CASSLANGNEQFF
-	TRBV29-1	TRBJ2-3	-	TGCAGCGTTGGCGGGACTAGCACAGATACGCAGTATTTT	CSVGGTSTDTQYF
-	TRBV5-6	TRBJ1-2	-	TGTGCCAGCAGCATGGGGGTGCTGGTTTCCTTC	CASSMGVLVSF
-	TRBV7-9	TRBJ2-7	-	TGTGCCAGCAGCCCATCTCCCTCCTACGAGCAGTACTTC	CASSPSPSYEQYF
-	TRBV5-1	TRBJ1-6	TRBD1	TGCGCCAGCAAACTGGGACAGGGTAATAATTCACCCCTCCACTTT	CASKLGQGNNSPLHF